The present T cell receptor (beta chain) was sequenced within a study of control samples from healthy donors and cancer patients. This clone occurred once. Profiling relied on immunoSEQ multiplex PCR, and the TCRdb table lists in-frame clones only, not all of them. The sample yields some 140,000 clones, roughly 92% seen once. This TCR came from a man aged 30 to 39 in good health. Sequencing input: blood.

This CDR3 is CASSLALAGVKEQYF. The CDR3 nucleotides are TGTGCCAGCAGCTTAGCCCTAGCGGGAGTCAAGGAGCAGTACTTC. The chain employs TRBV7-8 and TRBJ2-7; the match to TRBD2 covers 10 bases. The V segment lost 0 bases and the J segment 7 bases; nucleotides outside the gene matches: 6. Germline assignment: CDR1 SGHVS and CDR2 FQNEAQ. The CDR3 is made up of 15 amino acids.